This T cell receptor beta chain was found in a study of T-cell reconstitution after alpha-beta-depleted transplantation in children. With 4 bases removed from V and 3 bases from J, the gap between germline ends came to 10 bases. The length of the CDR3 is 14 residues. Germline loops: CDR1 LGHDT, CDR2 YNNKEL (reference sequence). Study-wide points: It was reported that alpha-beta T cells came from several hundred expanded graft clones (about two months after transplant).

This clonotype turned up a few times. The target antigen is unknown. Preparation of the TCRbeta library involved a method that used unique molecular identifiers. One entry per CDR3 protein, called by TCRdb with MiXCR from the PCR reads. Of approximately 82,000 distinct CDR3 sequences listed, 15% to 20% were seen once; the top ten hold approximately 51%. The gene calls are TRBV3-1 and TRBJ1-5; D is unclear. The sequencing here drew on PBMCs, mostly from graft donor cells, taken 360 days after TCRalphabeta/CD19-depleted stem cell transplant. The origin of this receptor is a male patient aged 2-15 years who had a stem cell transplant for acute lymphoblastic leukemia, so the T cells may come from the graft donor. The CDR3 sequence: CASSRGGINQPQHF. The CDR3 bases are TGTGCCAGCAGCCGCGGCGGAATCAATCAGCCCCAGCATTTT. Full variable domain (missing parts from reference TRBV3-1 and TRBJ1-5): DTAVSQTPKYLVTQMGNDKSIKCEQNLGHDTMYWYKQDSKKFLKIMFSYNNKELIINETVPNRFSPKSPDKAHLNLHINSLELGDSAVYFCASSRGGINQPQHFGDGTRLSIL.